The next 21 T cell receptor beta chains were all read from a single sample in a study of T cell repertoires in cytomegalovirus infection. TCRdb re-derived calls from the reads in MiXCR, one entry per CDR3 protein. Here the sample spans 150,000 to 200,000 distinct CDR3 sequences, under 15% being singletons. The sequenced material came from PBMCs. These receptors all stem from a human donor in good health (CMV status not recorded). Some clones in this sample may be carry-over from other donors' samples.

This clonotype was seen ten or more times. This sequence joins TRBV5-6 and TRBJ2-1; D unclear. The germline gives CDR1 SGHDT, CDR2 YYEEEE. The germline V and J ends were trimmed by 0 bases and 0 bases, with 13 bases remaining between them. The CDR3 length is 17 residues. The CDR3 region has the DNA TGTGCCAGCAGCTTGGCCTTGGTGGGCCGCTCCTACAATGAGCAGTTCTTC. Translated: CASSLALVGRSYNEQFF.

This clonotype was seen a handful of times. CDR3 in DNA: TGTGCCAGCAGCTCACGGAGCCAGAGCTTAGGGTATGGCTACACCTTC. It specifies CASSSRSQSLGYGYTF. The chain recombines TRBV7-8 with TRBJ1-2, with D unclear. The V end was cut by 4 bases, the J end by 5 bases, with 20 bases between. The CDR3 has 16 residues. Germline loops: CDR1 SGHVS, CDR2 FQNEAQ.

This clonotype was detected many times. The chain uses TRBV6-1 and TRBJ2-1; 7 bases are a match to TRBD1. This CDR3 contains 15 residues. Trimming removed 6 bases from V and 1 base from J; junction bases left unmatched: 6. Germline V gene sequence: CDR1 MNHNS, CDR2 SASEGT. CDR3 loop: CASRATGFSYNEQFF. The CDR3 coding sequence is TGTGCCAGCAGAGCGACAGGGTTTTCCTACAATGAGCAGTTCTTC.

This clonotype was seen at least ten times. This chain links TRBV6-1 with TRBJ2-1; 11 nucleotides agree with TRBD2. This CDR3 comprises 15 residues. The V segment lost 8 bases and the J segment 3 bases; nucleotides outside the gene matches: 6. In germline, CDR1 is MNHNS, CDR2 SASEGT. The CDR3 coding sequence is TGTGCCAGCCGGCTAGCGGGGGGATACTACAATGAGCAGTTCTTC. Protein sequence: CASRLAGGYYNEQFF.

This clonotype was seen more than once but under ten times. This chain links TRBV7-9 with TRBJ1-2; no clear D. CDR1 SEHNR and CDR2 FQNEAQ come from the germline V gene (reference sequence). The V gene lost 1 base and the J gene lost 0 bases, with 9 bases spanning the gap. The CDR3 extends over 15 amino acids. CDR3: CASSLVTEANYGYTF. DNA of the CDR3: TGTGCCAGCAGCTTAGTAACCGAGGCTAACTATGGCTACACCTTC. Full variable domain (rest looked up from reference TRBV7-9 and TRBJ1-2): DTGVSQNPRHKITKRGQNVTFRCDPISEHNRLYWYRQTLGQGPEFLTYFQNEAQLEKSRLLSDRFSAERPKGSFSTLEIQRTEQGDSAMYLCASSLVTEANYGYTFGSGTRLTVV.

The chain uses TRBV29-1 and TRBJ1-1; TRBD1 aligns across 10 bases. The CDR3 is 16 amino acids. CDR1 and CDR2 from the germline V gene are SQVTM and ANQGSEA. With V trimmed by 3 bases and J by 0 bases, 7 bases remained unmatched. The CDR3 DNA reads as TGCAGCGTTGACGGTGACAGGGGGCTGGTGAACACTGAAGCTTTCTTT. Translation gives CSVDGDRGLVNTEAFF.

This clonotype was seen a handful of times. The chain is built from TRBV11-1 and TRBJ2-1; D possibly uses TRBD1 or TRBD2 (5 bases each). Germline V gives CDR1 SGHAT, CDR2 FQDESV (reference sequence). The V end was cut by 6 bases, the J end by 5 bases, with 14 bases between. The CDR3 length is 14 residues. This CDR3 reads CASSSGRLDNEQFF. The CDR3 coding sequence is TGTGCCAGCAGTTCAGGGAGACTCGACAATGAGCAGTTCTTC. Full variable domain (rest looked up from reference TRBV11-1 and TRBJ2-1): EAEVAQSPRYKITEKSQAVAFWCDPISGHATLYWYRQILGQGPELLVQFQDESVVDDSQLPKDRFSAERLKGVDSTLKIQPAELGDSAMYLCASSSGRLDNEQFFGPGTRLTVL.

In its sample, this clonotype was seen many times. The CDR3 DNA follows: TGTGCCAGCAGCCCACAGGGCCTGAACACTGAAGCTTTCTTT. Its translation: CASSPQGLNTEAFF. The rearrangement links TRBV7-2 to TRBJ1-1; a possible D gene is TRBD1 (6 bases). The CDR3 covers 14 residues. V lost 5 bases and J lost 0, with 10 bases in between. Looked up from germline, CDR1 is SGHTA and CDR2 is FQGNSA.

This clonotype was counted a few times. V usage is TRBV20-1 and J usage is TRBJ2-1, with TRBD2 as a possible D gene (6 bases). The CDR3 spans 16 residues. Germline loops: CDR1 DFQATT, CDR2 SNEGSKA (reference sequence). V was pared by 0 bases and J by 5 bases, with 17 bases between. The CDR3 sequence is CSARDRRRGGNNEQFF. CDR3 DNA sequence: TGCAGTGCTAGAGATAGAAGGAGGGGAGGTAACAATGAGCAGTTCTTC.

At least ten counts were recorded for this clonotype. V and J are TRBV7-8 and TRBJ2-2, with unresolved D. Deletions cut 1 base from V and 0 bases from J, with 3 bases between. This CDR3 has 14 residues. Germline CDR1 is SGHVS and CDR2 is FQNEAQ. In nucleotides, the CDR3 is TGTGCCAGCAGCTTAGTTACGAACACCGGGGAGCTGTTTTTT. This codes for CASSLVTNTGELFF.

This clonotype was seen repeatedly, ten times or more. This chain uses TRBV7-2 with TRBJ1-6; D gene unclear. Germline CDR1 SGHTA, CDR2 FQGNSA. This CDR3 is built from 13 residues. Trimming pared 1 base from V and 8 bases from J, leaving 6 bases between. As DNA, the CDR3 is TGTGCCAGCAGCTTAGACCTTTATTCACCCCTCCACTTT. Its translation: CASSLDLYSPLHF.

In this sample, this clonotype turned up a few times. The V and J genes are TRBV29-1 and TRBJ1-1; 7 positions match TRBD1. The CDR3 runs 14 residues. Looked up from germline, CDR1 is SQVTM and CDR2 is ANQGSEA. V was pared by 0 bases and J by 11 bases, with 12 bases of the junction left unmatched. The CDR3 DNA reads as TGCAGCGTTGAAGAACGGGCAGGGGGTTCTCCGGCTTTCTTT. It specifies CSVEERAGGSPAFF.

This clonotype was observed at least ten times. V is TRBV28 and J is TRBJ2-7; the match to TRBD2 covers 7 bases. The ends lost 7 bases at V and 3 bases at J; junction bases unmatched: 9. Germline-derived CDR1 and CDR2 are MDHEN and SYDVKM. The CDR3 spans 14 residues. In DNA, the CDR3 is TGTGCCAGCACGGCCGGCGGGAGTAGCTACGAGCAGTACTTC. Translated, it gives CASTAGGSSYEQYF.

The genes are TRBV9 and TRBJ1-1, with TRBD1 identical over 11 bases. Germline values: CDR1 SGDLS, CDR2 YYNGEE. V lost 7 bases and J lost 0; bases outside the gene matches: 2. This CDR3 has 14 amino acids. This chain's CDR3 is CASGTGGMNTEAFF. CDR3 nucleotide sequence: TGTGCCAGCGGGACAGGGGGGATGAACACTGAAGCTTTCTTT.

J is TRBJ2-3 and V is TRBV10-3; 10 bases line up with TRBD2. J lost 3 bases, V lost 0 bases, and 9 bases had no gene match. CDR1 is ENHRY and CDR2 is SYGVKD in the germline V gene. This CDR3 has 18 amino acids. CDR3 sequence reads: CAISESSGRAARTDTQYF. The CDR3 DNA reads TGTGCCATCAGTGAGTCGAGCGGGAGGGCCGCGAGGACAGATACGCAGTATTTT.

Only one count was recorded for this clonotype. The genes are TRBV20-1 and TRBJ1-2, with TRBD1 identical over 7 bases. CDR1 and CDR2 (germline): DFQATT, SNEGSKA (reference sequence). V lost 5 bases and J lost 1; bases outside the gene matches: 4. CDR3 length: 13 residues. The CDR3 loop reads CSAARQGNYGYTF. CDR3 in DNA: TGCAGTGCTGCCCGACAGGGTAACTATGGCTACACCTTC.

The table lists this clonotype with many counts. The genes are TRBV6-2 or TRBV6-3 and TRBJ2-6; D gene ambiguous. V was pared by 4 bases and J by 4 bases, with 23 bases between. From germline, CDR1 is MNHEY and CDR2 SVGEGT. CDR3 size: 19 residues. This chain's CDR3 is CASSFPPGRGVSGANVLTF. CDR3 DNA sequence: TGTGCCAGCAGTTTTCCCCCTGGACGTGGAGTATCCGGGGCCAACGTCCTGACTTTC.

In its sample, this clonotype was seen a few times. This chain links TRBV5-6 with TRBJ1-5, with a possible D match to TRBD1 (5 bases). The V and J ends lost 2 bases and 2 bases respectively, with 14 bases between them. The CDR3 has 16 amino acids. Per the germline V gene, CDR1 is SGHDT and CDR2 is YYEEEE. The CDR3 sequence: CASSFQQGGRNQPQHF. Written as DNA, the CDR3 is TGTGCCAGCAGCTTTCAGCAGGGCGGACGCAATCAGCCCCAGCATTTT.

The chain uses TRBV6-2 or TRBV6-3 and TRBJ2-2; D ambiguous. The V gene's germline CDR1 is MNHEY and CDR2 SVGEGT. V gave up 6 bases and J gave up 3 bases, with 5 bases separating them. The CDR3 extends over 12 amino acids. Written as DNA, the CDR3 is TGTGCCAGCAGGCTCGACACCGGGGAGCTGTTTTTT. Translation gives CASRLDTGELFF.

This sequence joins TRBV29-1 and TRBJ1-5; D is ambiguous. The CDR3 contains 13 residues. The V and J ends lost 4 bases and 6 bases respectively, with 13 bases between them. CDR1 and CDR2 (germline): SQVTM, ANQGSEA. The CDR3 spells CSVVIGSGQPQHF. CDR3 DNA: TGCAGCGTTGTGATAGGCTCGGGTCAGCCCCAGCATTTT.

This clonotype was seen only a few times. The chain uses TRBV28 and TRBJ2-5; TRBD1 is a possible D gene (6 bases). CDR3 size: 16 residues. V was shortened by 1 base and J by 0 bases, with 12 bases between the two germline ends. In germline, CDR1 is MDHEN, CDR2 SYDVKM. As DNA, the CDR3 is TGTGCCAGCAGTTTATTAAGTGGGGGCGACCAAGAGACCCAGTACTTC. Its translation: CASSLLSGGDQETQYF.